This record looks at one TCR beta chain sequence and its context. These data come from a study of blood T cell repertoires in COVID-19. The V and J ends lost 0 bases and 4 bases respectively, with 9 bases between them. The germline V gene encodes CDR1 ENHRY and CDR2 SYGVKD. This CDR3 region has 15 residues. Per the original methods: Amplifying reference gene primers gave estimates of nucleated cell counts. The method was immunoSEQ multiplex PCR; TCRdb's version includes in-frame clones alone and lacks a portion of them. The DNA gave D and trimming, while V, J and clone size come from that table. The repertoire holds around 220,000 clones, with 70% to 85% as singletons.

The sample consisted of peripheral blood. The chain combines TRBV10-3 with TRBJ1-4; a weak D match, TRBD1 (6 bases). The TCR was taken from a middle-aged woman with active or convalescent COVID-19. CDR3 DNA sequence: TGTGCCATCAGTGAGTCGGACAGAGTTAATGAAAAACTGTTTTTT. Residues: CAISESDRVNEKLFF.